Following are 29 T cell receptor beta chains from one sample sequenced in a study of human T cells and chemical hapten exposure (dated by TCRdb to about 2021). The sample's time point label, in plain terms: patch test 3, about 24 weeks after DPC sensitization. The sample's treatment or condition label, decoded: therapeutic diphenylcyclopropenone sensitization with weekly scalp DPC. Library construction relied on RACE. The sequencing machine was a NextSeq 500. TCRdb reran the public reads through fastp at Q25 and MiXCR, keeping productive beta chains. When rows share a CDR3 protein, they turn into one entry using the most common DNA and genes. The sample table contains 97,000 or so distinct CDR3 sequences; only one count was recorded for around a quarter of them. In total, the top ten clones hold 10% of the sample. The sample was whole blood, taken in connection with sensitization to the hapten diphenylcyclopropenone (DPC). These receptors all stem from a middle-aged man with alopecia areata. Some clones in this sample may be carry-over from other donors' samples.

The rearrangement joins TRBV27 to TRBJ2-7; D remains ambiguous. V was cut by 8 bases and J by 6 bases, with 8 bases left in between. The CDR3 loop spans 10 amino acids. Germline lookup yields CDR1 MNHEY and CDR2 SMNVEV (reference sequence). The CDR3: CASPEGEQYF. In DNA form, the CDR3 reads TGTGCCAGCCCGGAAGGCGAGCAGTACTTC.

In this sample, this clonotype turned up a few times. This rearrangement joins TRBV7-2 to TRBJ2-3; 8 bases map to TRBD2. The length of the CDR3 is 15 residues. CDR1 and CDR2 from the germline V gene are SGHTA and FQGNSA. V lost 5 bases, J lost 0 bases, and 4 bases stayed unmatched. The CDR3 DNA follows: TGTGCCAGCAGCCGGGGGGGGCTGAGCACAGATACGCAGTATTTT. Translation: CASSRGGLSTDTQYF.

This clonotype was observed a single time. The chain is built from TRBV12-3 or TRBV12-4 and TRBJ2-7; 11 nucleotides line up with TRBD2. This CDR3 has 14 amino acids. With V trimmed by 3 bases and J by 7 bases, 5 bases remained unmatched. The DNA of the CDR3 is TGTGCCAGCAGTTTTAGCGGGAGGGCGAGGGAGCAGTACTTC. Translated: CASSFSGRAREQYF.

The chain recombines TRBV6-4 with TRBJ1-1, with D hard to call. The CDR3 length is 14 residues. V was trimmed by 6 bases and J by 0 bases, leaving 11 bases between them. Germline V gene sequence: CDR1 MRHNA, CDR2 SNTAGT. The CDR3 nucleotides are TGTGCCAGCAGGGCAAGAGAGATGAACACTGAAGCTTTCTTT. Translating gives CASRAREMNTEAFF.

This clonotype was seen only a few times. This chain links TRBV20-1 with TRBJ2-3, with TRBD2 as a possible D gene (6 bases). Per germline, CDR1 DFQATT and CDR2 SNEGSKA (reference sequence). Trimming took off 0 bases at V and 0 bases at J, with 10 bases between the two ends. There are 15 residues in the CDR3. CDR3 region: CSARDPSGSTDTQYF. CDR3 bases: TGCAGTGCTAGAGATCCGAGCGGGAGCACAGATACGCAGTATTTT.

The rearrangement uses TRBV20-1 and TRBJ2-1, with 8 positions matching TRBD1. The CDR3 loop spans 15 amino acids. The germline V gene encodes CDR1 DFQATT and CDR2 SNEGSKA (reference sequence). With 4 bases clipped from V and 4 bases from J, the junction kept 9 bases outside the gene matches. CDR3 coding DNA: TGCAGTGCTACTGGCGGGACAGGCCGGTACAATGAGCAGTTCTTC. This translates into CSATGGTGRYNEQFF.

The rearrangement uses TRBV12-3 or TRBV12-4 and TRBJ1-5; the D gene is possibly TRBD1 (5 bases). V was cut by 0 bases and J by 7 bases, with 13 bases left in between. This CDR3 is 15 amino acids long. Here the CDR3 reads CASSLALRGHQPQHF. The CDR3 DNA is TGTGCCAGCAGTTTAGCGCTCCGGGGCCACCAGCCCCAGCATTTT.

This clonotype was counted only a few times. The CDR3 nucleotides read TGCGCCAGCAGCTTGGGAGGGTTTTTGGATACGCAGTATTTT. It codes for CASSLGGFLDTQYF. The chain employs TRBV5-1 and TRBJ2-3, with D perhaps matching TRBD2 (5 bases). The ends were cut back, 0 bases at V and 6 bases at J, with 11 bases in the middle. CDR3 length equals 14 residues. The germline CDR1 and CDR2 sequences are SGHRS and YFSETQ.

The chain employs TRBV20-1 and TRBJ1-4; a possible D gene is TRBD1 (6 bases). Trimming pared 2 bases from V and 3 bases from J, leaving 13 bases between. Germline V gene lookup returns CDR1 DFQATT and CDR2 SNEGSKA (reference sequence). The CDR3 length is 15 residues. The CDR3 coding sequence is TGCAGTGCTAGACTCCCGGGGACATCTAATGAAAAACTGTTTTTT. It translates to CSARLPGTSNEKLFF.

This clonotype was seen at least ten times. The CDR3 here is CSARDRGCTDTQYF. The CDR3 region has the DNA TGCAGCGCCAGGGACAGGGGGTGCACAGATACGCAGTATTTT. The V and J genes are TRBV29-1 and TRBJ2-3, with 11 positions matching TRBD1. Trimming at V came to 7 bases and at J to 1 base, leaving 4 bases not matched to a gene. Germline CDR1 and CDR2: SQVTM and ANQGSEA. The CDR3 covers 14 residues.

A few counts support this clonotype. The genes are TRBV6-5 and TRBJ2-3, with 7 bases matching TRBD1. The J segment lost 5 bases and the V segment lost 6 bases, leaving 8 bases of the junction unmatched. This CDR3 has 14 residues. Germline CDR1 is MNHEY and CDR2 is SVGAGI. CDR3 sequence (DNA): TGTGCCAGCAGAGGGACAGCCAATGGAGATACGCAGTATTTT. Amino acids: CASRGTANGDTQYF.

The chain uses TRBV24-1 and TRBJ2-2; 8 nucleotides line up with TRBD2. The CDR3 is 15 residues long. Germline values: CDR1 KGHDR, CDR2 SFDVKD. The junction had 0 bases not matched to a gene; V was cut back by 1 base and J by 3 bases. As DNA, the CDR3 is TGTGCCACCAGTGATTTAGCGGGAGACACCGGGGAGCTGTTTTTT. This translates into CATSDLAGDTGELFF.

The gene calls are TRBV6-5 and TRBJ2-5, with 14 bases matching TRBD2. The CDR3 is made up of 17 amino acids. CDR1 is MNHEY and CDR2 is SVGAGI in the germline V gene. The V segment lost 5 bases and the J segment 5 bases; nucleotides outside the gene matches: 10. CDR3 residues: CASSPAGLAGDWETQYF. The CDR3 DNA sequence: TGTGCCAGCAGTCCCGCGGGACTAGCGGGAGATTGGGAGACCCAGTACTTC.

This clonotype showed up just a few times. The V call is TRBV6-6, the J call TRBJ2-7, with 10 bases that match TRBD1. This CDR3 is built from 12 residues. The germline V gene has CDR1 MNHNY and CDR2 SVGAGI (reference sequence). V lost 6 bases and J lost 6; bases outside the gene matches: 2. CDR3 bases: TGTGCCAGCAGGGACAGGGGGACCGAGCAGTACTTC. Translated, it gives CASRDRGTEQYF.

The sample holds a few counts of this clonotype. The rearrangement uses TRBV12-3 or TRBV12-4 and TRBJ1-1, with D hard to call. V lost 6 bases, J lost 9 bases, and 14 bases lay in between. The CDR3 sequence is 12 residues long. This CDR3 reads CASSPGRTKAFF. Written as DNA, the CDR3 is TGTGCCAGCAGCCCAGGTCGGACGAAAGCTTTCTTT.

V and J are TRBV3-1 and TRBJ2-7; D may be TRBD1 (6 bases). Germline CDR1 LGHDT, CDR2 YNNKEL (reference sequence). Trimming cost V 4 bases and J 5 bases, with 12 bases left between them. The CDR3 extends over 13 amino acids. In DNA form, the CDR3 reads TGTGCCAGCAGCCGGCAGGGGCATGACGAGCAGTACTTC. Amino acid sequence: CASSRQGHDEQYF.

The CDR3: CASSNGPWGRSSTEAFF. CDR3 nucleotides: TGTGCCAGCAGCAACGGGCCGTGGGGCCGGTCGAGCACTGAAGCTTTCTTT. The chain joins TRBV21-1 to TRBJ1-1; TRBD1 is taken as the D call from the table, unchecked against the DNA. TRBV21-1 is a listed pseudogene. This CDR3 contains 17 residues.

The rearrangement uses TRBV7-9 and TRBJ2-1; TRBD2 matches at 10 bases. V gave up 3 bases and J gave up 7 bases; unmatched junction bases: 3. This CDR3 has 14 amino acids. The V gene's germline CDR1 is SEHNR and CDR2 FQNEAQ (reference sequence). Here the CDR3 reads CASSFSSGRNEQFF. The CDR3 nucleotides are TGTGCCAGCAGCTTCTCTAGCGGGAGAAATGAGCAGTTCTTC.

This clonotype was observed a handful of times. The rearrangement uses TRBV29-1 and TRBJ1-1, with D possibly being TRBD1 (6 bases). There are 13 residues in the CDR3. V was clipped by 6 bases and J by 6 bases, with 17 bases between them. Germline CDR1 SQVTM, CDR2 ANQGSEA. The CDR3 coding sequence is TGCAGCGTCAACTTACAGGGTATGTCTGAAGCTTTCTTT. Translated, it gives CSVNLQGMSEAFF.

V gene TRBV9 combines with J gene TRBJ2-1; TRBD2 might be the D (6 bases). In germline, CDR1 is SGDLS, CDR2 YYNGEE. CDR3 length: 15 amino acids. Trimming left V 0 bases short and J 10 bases short, with 17 bases between. DNA of the CDR3: TGTGCCAGCAGCGTAGAGCCCGTCGTAGCGGCCGAGCAGTTCTTC. This sequence encodes CASSVEPVVAAEQFF.

This clonotype was recorded a few times. The chain joins TRBV14 to TRBJ2-2, with D uncertain. There are 14 residues in the CDR3. The V end lost 6 bases, the J end lost 2 bases, and 10 bases lay between the germline ends. The germline V gene has CDR1 SGHDN and CDR2 FVKESK. CDR3: CASSVARNTGELFF. For the CDR3, the DNA is TGTGCCAGCAGTGTGGCCAGAAACACCGGGGAGCTGTTTTTT.

In its sample, this clonotype was seen a few times. The genes are TRBV20-1 and TRBJ2-6, with unresolved D. Germline V gives CDR1 DFQATT, CDR2 SNEGSKA (reference sequence). Trimming pared 5 bases from V and 0 bases from J, leaving 8 bases between. The CDR3 runs 14 residues. CDR3 in DNA: TGCAGTGCTCGCCAGTACTCTGGGGCCAACGTCCTGACTTTC. Protein product: CSARQYSGANVLTF.

Many counts were recorded for this clonotype. V and J are TRBV28 and TRBJ2-7; D perhaps matches TRBD2 (6 bases). Trimming removed 4 bases from V and 2 bases from J, with 6 bases in between. Germline V gene data show CDR1 as MDHEN and CDR2 as SYDVKM. The CDR3 consists of 12 residues. The CDR3 spells CASSSGAYEQYF. DNA of the CDR3: TGTGCCAGCAGTTCGGGGGCCTACGAGCAGTACTTC.

This clonotype has only a few counts. The rearrangement joins TRBV5-1 to TRBJ2-3; no firm D call. Deletions cut 4 bases from V and 6 bases from J, with 15 bases between. Germline V gene sequence: CDR1 SGHRS, CDR2 YFSETQ. This CDR3 contains 14 residues. Here the CDR3 DNA reads TGCGCCAGCAGCCCGAACCGAGGCCTGGATACGCAGTATTTT. This encodes CASSPNRGLDTQYF.

This clonotype was seen a few times. The rearrangement uses TRBV28 and TRBJ2-7; 10 bases are shared with TRBD2. The germline gives CDR1 MDHEN, CDR2 SYDVKM. V shed 10 bases and J 4 bases; nucleotides not matched to a gene: 10. CDR3 length: 14 residues. This CDR3 reads CATNQASGSYEQYF. CDR3 DNA sequence: TGTGCCACCAACCAGGCTAGCGGGAGTTACGAGCAGTACTTC.

The chain links TRBV20-1 to TRBJ2-3; 9 bases are a match to TRBD2. V trimming: 0 bases; J trimming: 0 bases; junction bases outside the gene matches: 13. The CDR3 contains 19 residues. Germline V gives CDR1 DFQATT, CDR2 SNEGSKA (reference sequence). This chain's CDR3 is CSARDRASGAISSTDTQYF. Here the CDR3 DNA reads TGCAGTGCTAGAGATCGGGCTAGCGGGGCTATTTCTAGCACAGATACGCAGTATTTT.

The rearrangement joins TRBV6-2 or TRBV6-3 to TRBJ2-1, with 8 bases aligning to TRBD2. With V trimmed by 6 bases and J by 4 bases, 8 bases remained unmatched. CDR3 length equals 15 residues. CDR1 is MNHEY, CDR2 SVGEGT, per germline. The chain's CDR3 is CASRGTREGYNEQFF. CDR3 in DNA: TGTGCCAGCAGGGGGACACGGGAGGGTTACAATGAGCAGTTCTTC.

V usage is TRBV3-1 and J usage is TRBJ2-7, with 9 bases aligning to TRBD1. After removal of 4 bases from V and 2 bases from J, the junction contained 6 bases not matched to a gene. Germline values: CDR1 LGHDT, CDR2 YNNKEL (reference sequence). This CDR3 is 15 amino acids long. CDR3 nucleotide sequence: TGTGCCAGCAGCCTGTCCGGGACAGGGCCCTACGAGCAGTACTTC. It yields the protein CASSLSGTGPYEQYF.

The chain uses TRBV2 and TRBJ2-3; 9 positions match TRBD1. The CDR3 contains 14 residues. The germline gives CDR1 SNHLY, CDR2 FYNNEI. J gave up 4 bases and V 6 bases, and 5 bases lay outside the gene matches. CDR3: CASRPGQGSDTQYF. Written as DNA, the CDR3 is TGTGCCAGCAGGCCGGGACAGGGCTCAGATACGCAGTATTTT.